This TCR beta chain came from a study of blood T cell repertoires in COVID-19. Study overall: COVID-19 samples from acute and convalescent phases originated in the United States, Italy and Spain. Sources were T cells, B-cell-depleted T cells, or PBMCs; the material itself was cDNA or gDNA.

Germline loops: CDR1 SGHNT, CDR2 YYREEE (reference sequence). This CDR3 region has 12 residues. Between the trimmed V and J ends, which lost 3 bases and 2 bases, there was a span of 6 bases. The authors' processing: Researchers report that nucleated cell counts were estimated from reference gene primer amplification. This table comes from immunoSEQ multiplex PCR, and its TCRdb copy is limited to in-frame clones, with some not included. That table is the source of V, J and clone size, and D and trimming were worked out from the DNA. Of 80,000 to 85,000 clones in the sample, under 90% are singletons; the top ten hold around 14%.

The sample comprised peripheral blood. The genes are TRBV5-4 and TRBJ2-7; no clear D. This sequence originates from a human donor in a cohort sampled during active COVID-19. The CDR3 here is CASSSDTYEQYF. CDR3 DNA sequence: TGTGCCAGCAGCTCAGACACCTACGAGCAGTACTTC.